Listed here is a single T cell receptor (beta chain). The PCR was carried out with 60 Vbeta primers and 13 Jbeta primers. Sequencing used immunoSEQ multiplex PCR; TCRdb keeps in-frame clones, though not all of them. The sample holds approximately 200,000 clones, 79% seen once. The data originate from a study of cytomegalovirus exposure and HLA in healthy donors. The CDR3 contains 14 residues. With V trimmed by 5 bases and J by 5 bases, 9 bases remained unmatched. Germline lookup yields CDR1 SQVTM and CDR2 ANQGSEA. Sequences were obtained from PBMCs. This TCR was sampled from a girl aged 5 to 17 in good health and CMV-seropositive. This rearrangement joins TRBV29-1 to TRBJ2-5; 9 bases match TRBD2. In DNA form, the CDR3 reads TGCAGCGTTCGGGCGGGGGGGTCGGGGGAGACCCAGTACTTC. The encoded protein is CSVRAGGSGETQYF.